The TCR beta chain under discussion was sequenced for a study of T-cell reconstitution after alpha-beta-depleted transplantation in children. CDR3 length: 15 residues. Germline-derived CDR1 and CDR2 are SGHTA and FQGNSA. V lost 2 bases to trimming and J lost 4 bases; unmatched junction nucleotides: 6. TCRbeta library construction was performed incorporating unique molecular identifiers. From the PCR reads, TCRdb called clonotypes with MiXCR, one entry per CDR3 protein. The sample carries about 470,000 distinct CDR3 sequences, roughly 44% recorded once. The sample was PBMCs, taken before TCRalphabeta/CD19-depleted stem cell transplant. This TCR derives from a girl aged 2 to 10 with aplastic anemia, due to receive a stem cell transplant. This sequence joins TRBV7-2 and TRBJ1-2, with TRBD1 matching over 8 bases. CDR3: CASSLQGAPGYGYTF. CDR3 nucleotide sequence: TGTGCCAGCAGCTTACAGGGGGCGCCAGGCTATGGCTACACCTTC.